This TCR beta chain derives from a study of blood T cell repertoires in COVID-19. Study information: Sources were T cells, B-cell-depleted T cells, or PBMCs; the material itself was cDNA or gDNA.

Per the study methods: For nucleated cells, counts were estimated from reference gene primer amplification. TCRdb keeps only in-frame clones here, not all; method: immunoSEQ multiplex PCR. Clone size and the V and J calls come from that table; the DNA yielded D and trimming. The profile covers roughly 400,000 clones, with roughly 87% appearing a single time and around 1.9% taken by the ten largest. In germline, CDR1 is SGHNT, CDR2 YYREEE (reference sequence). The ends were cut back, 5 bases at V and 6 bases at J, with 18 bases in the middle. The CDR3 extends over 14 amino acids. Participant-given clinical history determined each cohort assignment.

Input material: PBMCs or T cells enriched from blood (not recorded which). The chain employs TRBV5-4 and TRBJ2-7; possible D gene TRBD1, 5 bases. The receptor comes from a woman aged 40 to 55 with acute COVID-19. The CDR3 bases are TGTGCCAGCAGGAAGGGGTCCCCCTCTGGCGAGCAGTACTTC. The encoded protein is CASRKGSPSGEQYF.